One and the same sample provided the 11 T cell receptor beta chains below, sequenced in a study of cytomegalovirus exposure and HLA in healthy donors. Repertoires were generated with immunoSEQ multiplex PCR, while TCRdb's copy carries only in-frame clones and drops some. Of about 360,000 clones in the sample, 86% were seen once. The sample taken for sequencing was PBMCs. The origin of the receptors is a woman aged 18-29 years in good health and CMV-seronegative.

The V gene is TRBV6-1, the J gene TRBJ1-2, with D maybe TRBD1 (5 bases). Germline CDR1 reads MNHNS; CDR2 reads SASEGT. The CDR3 totals 14 residues. V was clipped by 5 bases and J by 4 bases, with 14 bases between them. The CDR3, as DNA: TGTGCCAGCAGTATATCCGGGACTTCCTATGGCTACACCTTC. Its protein is CASSISGTSYGYTF.

This sequence joins TRBV6-6 and TRBJ1-5, with 7 bases matching TRBD1. Germline CDR1 MNHNY, CDR2 SVGAGI (reference sequence). This CDR3 is built from 14 residues. The V and J ends lost 2 bases and 5 bases, in that order; junction bases with no gene match: 3. The CDR3 DNA is TGTGCCAGCAGTTACAACAGGGGAGATCAGCCCCAGCATTTT. This sequence encodes CASSYNRGDQPQHF.

The chain carries TRBV28 and TRBJ2-7; 11 nucleotides match TRBD1. V lost 6 bases, J lost 7 bases, and 8 bases stayed unmatched. Germline-derived CDR1 and CDR2 are MDHEN and SYDVKM. There are 14 residues in the CDR3. The CDR3 spells CASRAGQGAGEQYF. CDR3 coding DNA: TGTGCCAGCAGGGCTGGACAGGGGGCGGGAGAGCAGTACTTC.

The chain couples TRBV5-6 to TRBJ1-1; D is perhaps TRBD1 (5 bases). Germline V CDR1 and CDR2: SGHDT, YYEEEE. V lost 0 bases to trimming and J lost 1 base, with 7 bases between them. The CDR3 spans 14 residues. The CDR3 is CASSLGQQNTEAFF. CDR3 DNA: TGTGCCAGCAGCTTGGGACAGCAGAACACTGAAGCTTTCTTT.

J is TRBJ2-3 and V is TRBV28; TRBD1 is a possible D gene (5 bases). The CDR3 covers 16 residues. V lost 5 bases and J 2 bases, leaving 17 bases between the germline ends. Germline-derived CDR1 and CDR2 are MDHEN and SYDVKM. Here the CDR3 reads CASSTRTRVFTDTQYF. CDR3 coding DNA: TGTGCCAGCAGTACACGGACCAGGGTGTTCACAGATACGCAGTATTTT.

This clone came up a few times. The chain carries TRBV6-6 and TRBJ2-5, with 11 bases identical to TRBD2. The trim removed 5 bases at V and 5 bases at J, leaving 7 bases unmatched. This CDR3 is built from 15 residues. Germline V gives CDR1 MNHNY, CDR2 SVGAGI (reference sequence). The CDR3 protein is CASSQLAGVGETQYF. CDR3 sequence (DNA): TGTGCCAGCAGTCAACTAGCGGGGGTAGGGGAGACCCAGTACTTC.

The rearrangement joins TRBV28 to TRBJ2-3; the D is unclear. This CDR3 contains 14 residues. From germline, CDR1 is MDHEN and CDR2 SYDVKM. V was shortened by 1 base and J by 4 bases, with 9 bases between the two germline ends. As DNA, the CDR3 is TGTGCCAGCAGTTTATATCGGGTGGCAGATACGCAGTATTTT. Residues: CASSLYRVADTQYF.

The rearrangement uses TRBV4-1 and TRBJ2-1; 9 bases line up with TRBD1. The CDR3 is 15 residues long. Germline CDR1 and CDR2: MGHRA and YSYEKL. V gave up 0 bases and J gave up 6 bases; unmatched junction bases: 3. CDR3: CASSQEGQGGNEQFF. The CDR3 bases are TGCGCCAGCAGCCAAGAGGGACAGGGAGGCAATGAGCAGTTCTTC.

This chain connects TRBV2 to TRBJ1-5, with 8 bases that match TRBD1. Looked up from germline, CDR1 is SNHLY and CDR2 is FYNNEI. Trimming at V came to 5 bases and at J to 2 bases, leaving 2 bases not matched to a gene. CDR3 size: 14 residues. This CDR3 is CASSQGAGNQPQHF. In DNA form, the CDR3 reads TGTGCCAGCAGTCAGGGGGCTGGCAATCAGCCCCAGCATTTT.

The chain joins TRBV2 to TRBJ2-1, with 10 bases fitting TRBD2. Looked up from germline, CDR1 is SNHLY and CDR2 is FYNNEI. The V gene end was trimmed by 5 bases and the J gene end by 6 bases; junction bases not matched to a gene: 4. There are 14 residues in the CDR3. This chain's CDR3 is CASSWTSGLNEQFF. The CDR3 DNA reads TGTGCCAGCAGTTGGACTAGCGGACTCAATGAGCAGTTCTTC.

The chain has TRBV9 and TRBJ2-3, with 11 bases that match TRBD1. Germline V lookup: CDR1 SGDLS, CDR2 YYNGEE. The CDR3 runs 16 residues. V was pared by 4 bases and J by 4 bases, with 8 bases of the junction left unmatched. The CDR3 spells CASSPRTGGASDTQYF. The CDR3 coding sequence is TGTGCCAGCAGCCCCCGGACAGGGGGCGCCTCAGATACGCAGTATTTT. Filled out from reference TRBV9 and TRBJ2-3, the complete variable domain reads DSGVTQTPKHLITATGQRVTLRCSPRSGDLSVYWYQQSLDQGLQFLIQYYNGEERAKGNILERFSAQQFPDLHSELNLSSLELGDSALYFCASSPRTGGASDTQYFGPGTRLTVL.